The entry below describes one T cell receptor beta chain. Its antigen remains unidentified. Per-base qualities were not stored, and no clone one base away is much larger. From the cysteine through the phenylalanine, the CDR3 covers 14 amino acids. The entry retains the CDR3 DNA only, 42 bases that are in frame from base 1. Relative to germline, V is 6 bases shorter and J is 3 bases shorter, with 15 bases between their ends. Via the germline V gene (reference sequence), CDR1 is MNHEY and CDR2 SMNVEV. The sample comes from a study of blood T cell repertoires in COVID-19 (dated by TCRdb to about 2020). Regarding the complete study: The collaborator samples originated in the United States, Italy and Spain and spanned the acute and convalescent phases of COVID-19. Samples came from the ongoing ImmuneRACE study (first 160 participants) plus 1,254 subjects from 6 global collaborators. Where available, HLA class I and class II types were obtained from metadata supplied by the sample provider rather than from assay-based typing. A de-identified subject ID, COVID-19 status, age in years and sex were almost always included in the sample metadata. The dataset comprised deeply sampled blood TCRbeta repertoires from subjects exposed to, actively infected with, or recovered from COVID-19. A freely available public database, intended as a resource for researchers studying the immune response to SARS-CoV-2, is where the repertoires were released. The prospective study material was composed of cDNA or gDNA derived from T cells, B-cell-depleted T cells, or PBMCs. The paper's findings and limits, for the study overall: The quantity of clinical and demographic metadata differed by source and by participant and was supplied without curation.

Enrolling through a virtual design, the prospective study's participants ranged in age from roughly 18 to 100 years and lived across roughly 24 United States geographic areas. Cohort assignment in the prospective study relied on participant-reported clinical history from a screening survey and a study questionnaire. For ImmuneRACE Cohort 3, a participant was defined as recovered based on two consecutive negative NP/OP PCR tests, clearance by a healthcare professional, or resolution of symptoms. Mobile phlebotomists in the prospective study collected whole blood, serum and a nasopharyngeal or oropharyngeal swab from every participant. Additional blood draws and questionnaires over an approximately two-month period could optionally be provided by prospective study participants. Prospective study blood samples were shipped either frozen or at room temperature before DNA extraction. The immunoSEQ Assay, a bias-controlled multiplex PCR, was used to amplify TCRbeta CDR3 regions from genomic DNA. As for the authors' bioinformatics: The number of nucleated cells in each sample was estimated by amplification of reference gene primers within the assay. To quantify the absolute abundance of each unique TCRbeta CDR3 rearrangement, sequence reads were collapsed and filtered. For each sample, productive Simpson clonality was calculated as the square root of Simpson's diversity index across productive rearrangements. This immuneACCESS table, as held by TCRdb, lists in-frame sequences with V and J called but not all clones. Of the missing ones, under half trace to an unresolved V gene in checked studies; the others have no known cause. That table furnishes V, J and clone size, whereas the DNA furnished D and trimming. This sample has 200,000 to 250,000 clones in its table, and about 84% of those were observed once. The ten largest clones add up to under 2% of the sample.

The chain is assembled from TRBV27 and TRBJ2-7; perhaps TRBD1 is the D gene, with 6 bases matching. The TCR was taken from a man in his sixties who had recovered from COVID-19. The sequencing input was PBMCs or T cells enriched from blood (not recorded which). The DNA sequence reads TGTGCCAGCAGACCGGGACAAATTAACTACGAGCAGTACTTC. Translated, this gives CASRPGQINYEQYF.